The following is a T cell receptor beta chain sequence with its context. At one of its ends the junction is not consistent with the germline gene, which may arise from a read error. Other nucleotide sequences in the sample specify the same CDR3. These data come from a study of blood T cell repertoires in COVID-19. Here immunoSEQ multiplex PCR was the method, and the copy in TCRdb shows in-frame clones only, minus some. Of approximately 38,000 clones in the sample, about nine tenths are singletons; the top ten hold around 5.8%. In germline, CDR1 is LNHNV, CDR2 YYDKDF (reference sequence). The CDR3 consists of 17 residues.

This receptor was identified in a woman over 75 with acute or convalescent COVID-19. The sequenced sample consisted of peripheral blood. The chain couples TRBV15 to TRBJ1-1; D is possibly TRBD1 (6 bases). CDR3 bases: TGTGCCACCAGCCCCCTGACAGGAGCTTTTTCGAACACTGAAGCTTTTTTT. Protein product: CATSPLTGAFSNTEAFF.